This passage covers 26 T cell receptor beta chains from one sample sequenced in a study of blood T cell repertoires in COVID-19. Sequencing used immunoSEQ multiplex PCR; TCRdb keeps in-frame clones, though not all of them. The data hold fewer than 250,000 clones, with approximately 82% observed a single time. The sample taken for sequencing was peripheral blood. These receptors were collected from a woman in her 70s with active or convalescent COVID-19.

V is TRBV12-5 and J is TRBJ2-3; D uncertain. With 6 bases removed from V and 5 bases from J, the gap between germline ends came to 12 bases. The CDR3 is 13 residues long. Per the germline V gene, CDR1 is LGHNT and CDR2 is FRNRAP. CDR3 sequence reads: CASGLPSGDTQYF. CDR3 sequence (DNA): TGTGCTAGTGGCCTACCATCGGGAGATACGCAGTATTTT. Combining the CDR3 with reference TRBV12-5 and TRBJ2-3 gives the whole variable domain DARVTQTPRHKVTEMGQEVTMRCQPILGHNTVFWYRQTMMQGLELLAYFRNRAPLDDSGMPKDRFSAEMPDATLATLKIQPSEPRDSAVYFCASGLPSGDTQYFGPGTRLTVL.

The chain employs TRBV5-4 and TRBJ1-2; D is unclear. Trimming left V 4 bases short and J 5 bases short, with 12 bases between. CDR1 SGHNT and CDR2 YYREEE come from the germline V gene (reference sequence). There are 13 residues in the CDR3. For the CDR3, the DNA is TGTGCCAGCAGCCACCGGGATTATTATGGCTACACCTTC. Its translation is CASSHRDYYGYTF.

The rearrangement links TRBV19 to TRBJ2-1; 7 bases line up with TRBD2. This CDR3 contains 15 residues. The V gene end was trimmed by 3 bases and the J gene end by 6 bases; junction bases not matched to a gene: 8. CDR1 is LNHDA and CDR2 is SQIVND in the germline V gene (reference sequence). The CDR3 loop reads CASSMRTRESNEQFF. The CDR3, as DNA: TGTGCCAGTAGTATGAGGACTAGGGAATCCAATGAGCAGTTCTTC. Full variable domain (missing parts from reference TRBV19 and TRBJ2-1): DGGITQSPKYLFRKEGQNVTLSCEQNLNHDAMYWYRQDPGQGLRLIYYSQIVNDFQKGDIAEGYSVSREKKESFPLTVTSAQKNPTAFYLCASSMRTRESNEQFFGPGTRLTVL.

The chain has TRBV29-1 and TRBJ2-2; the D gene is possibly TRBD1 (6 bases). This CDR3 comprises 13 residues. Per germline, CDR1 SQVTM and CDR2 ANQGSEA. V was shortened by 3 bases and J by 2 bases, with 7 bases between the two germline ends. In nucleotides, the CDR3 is TGCAGCGTTGAGGGACACAACACCGGGGAGCTGTTTTTT. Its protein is CSVEGHNTGELFF.

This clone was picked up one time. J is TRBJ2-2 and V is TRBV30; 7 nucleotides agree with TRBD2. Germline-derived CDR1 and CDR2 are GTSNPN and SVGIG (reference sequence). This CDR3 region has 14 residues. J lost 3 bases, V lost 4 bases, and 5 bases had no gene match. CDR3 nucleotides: TGTGCCTGGACGGGCGGGAGAGACACCGGGGAGCTGTTTTTT. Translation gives CAWTGGRDTGELFF.

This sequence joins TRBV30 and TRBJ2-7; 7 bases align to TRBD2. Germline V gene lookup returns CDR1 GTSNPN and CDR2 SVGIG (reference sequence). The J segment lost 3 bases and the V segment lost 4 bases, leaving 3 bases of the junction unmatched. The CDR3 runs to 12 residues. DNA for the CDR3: TGTGCCTGGATGGCTAGCGGCTACGAGCAGTACTTC. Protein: CAWMASGYEQYF.

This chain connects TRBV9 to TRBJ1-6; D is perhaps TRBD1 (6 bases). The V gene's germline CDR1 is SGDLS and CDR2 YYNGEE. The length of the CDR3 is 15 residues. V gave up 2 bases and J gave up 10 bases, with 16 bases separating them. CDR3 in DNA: TGTGCCAGCAGCGTTCATACAGGGAAGGGCTCACCCCTCCACTTT. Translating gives CASSVHTGKGSPLHF.

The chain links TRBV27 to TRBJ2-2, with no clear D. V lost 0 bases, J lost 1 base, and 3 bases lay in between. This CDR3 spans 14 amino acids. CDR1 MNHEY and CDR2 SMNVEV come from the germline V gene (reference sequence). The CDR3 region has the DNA TGTGCCAGCAGTTTATCCCGGAACACCGGGGAGCTGTTTTTT. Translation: CASSLSRNTGELFF.

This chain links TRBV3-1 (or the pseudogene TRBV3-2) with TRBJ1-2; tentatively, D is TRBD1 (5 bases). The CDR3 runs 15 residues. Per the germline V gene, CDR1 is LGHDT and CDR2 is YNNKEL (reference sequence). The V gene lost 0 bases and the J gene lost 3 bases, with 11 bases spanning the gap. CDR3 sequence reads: CASSQDAAGYYGYTF. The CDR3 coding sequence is TGTGCCAGCAGCCAAGATGCCGCAGGGTACTATGGCTACACCTTC.

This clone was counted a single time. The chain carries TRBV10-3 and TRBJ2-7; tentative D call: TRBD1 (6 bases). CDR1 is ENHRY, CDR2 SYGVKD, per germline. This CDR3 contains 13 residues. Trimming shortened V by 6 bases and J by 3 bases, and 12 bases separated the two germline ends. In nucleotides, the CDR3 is TGTGCCATCAGGGCACAGGGAAACTACGAGCAGTACTTC. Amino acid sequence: CAIRAQGNYEQYF.

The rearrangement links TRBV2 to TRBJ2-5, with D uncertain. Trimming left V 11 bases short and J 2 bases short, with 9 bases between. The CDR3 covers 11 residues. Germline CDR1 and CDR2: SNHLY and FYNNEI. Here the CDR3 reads CARNLQETQYF. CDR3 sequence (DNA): TGTGCCCGAAACCTACAAGAGACCCAGTACTTC. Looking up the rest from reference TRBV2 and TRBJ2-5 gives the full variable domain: EPEVTQTPSHQVTQMGQEVILRCVPISNHLYFYWYRQILGQKVEFLVSFYNNEISEKSEIFDDQFSVERPDGSNFTLKIRSTKLEDSAMYFCARNLQETQYFGPGTRLLVL.

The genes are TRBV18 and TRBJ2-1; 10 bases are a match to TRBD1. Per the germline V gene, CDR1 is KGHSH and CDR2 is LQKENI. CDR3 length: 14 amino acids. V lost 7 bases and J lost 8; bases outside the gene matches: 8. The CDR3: CASLRGQGLDEQFF. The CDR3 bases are TGTGCCAGCTTAAGGGGACAGGGGTTGGATGAGCAGTTCTTC.

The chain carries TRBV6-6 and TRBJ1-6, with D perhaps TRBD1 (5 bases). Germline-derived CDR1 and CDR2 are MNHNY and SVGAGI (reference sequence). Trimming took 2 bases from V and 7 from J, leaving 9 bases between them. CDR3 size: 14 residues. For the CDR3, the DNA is TGTGCCAGCAGTTACGACGACAGAAATTCACCCCTCCACTTT. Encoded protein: CASSYDDRNSPLHF.

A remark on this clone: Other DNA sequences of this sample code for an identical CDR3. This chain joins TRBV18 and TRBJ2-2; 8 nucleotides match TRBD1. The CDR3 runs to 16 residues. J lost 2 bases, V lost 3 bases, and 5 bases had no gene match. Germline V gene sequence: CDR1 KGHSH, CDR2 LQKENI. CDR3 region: CASSPQGQGNTGELFF. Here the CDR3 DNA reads TGTGCCAGCTCACCTCAAGGACAGGGAAACACCGGGGAGCTGTTTTTT.

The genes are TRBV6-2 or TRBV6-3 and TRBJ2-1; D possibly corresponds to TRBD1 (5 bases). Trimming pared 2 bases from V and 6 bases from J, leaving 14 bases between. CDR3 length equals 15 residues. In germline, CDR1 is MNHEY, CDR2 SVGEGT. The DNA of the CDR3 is TGTGCCAGCAGTTACCCCAGGGCCCCCTCCAATGAGCAGTTCTTC. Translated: CASSYPRAPSNEQFF.

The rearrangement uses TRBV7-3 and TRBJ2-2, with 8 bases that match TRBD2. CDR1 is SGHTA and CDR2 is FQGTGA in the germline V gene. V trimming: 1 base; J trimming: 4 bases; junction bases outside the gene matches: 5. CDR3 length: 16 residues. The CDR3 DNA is TGTGCCAGCAGCTTAAATAGCGGGGCTGGCACCGGGGAGCTGTTTTTT. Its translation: CASSLNSGAGTGELFF.

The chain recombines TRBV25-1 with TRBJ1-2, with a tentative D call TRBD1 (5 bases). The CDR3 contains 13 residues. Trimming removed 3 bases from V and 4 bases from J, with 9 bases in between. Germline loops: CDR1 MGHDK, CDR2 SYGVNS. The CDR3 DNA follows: TGTGCCAGCAGTGAGTCAGGGTTCTATGGCTACACCTTC. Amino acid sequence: CASSESGFYGYTF.

In DNA, the CDR3 is TGTGCCAGCAGTTTAAACAGGGGTCCCGCGGGGCCCCAGCATTTT. It translates to CASSLNRGPAGPQHF. The rearrangement uses TRBV28 and TRBJ1-5; TRBD1 matches at 7 bases. The germline CDR1 and CDR2 sequences are MDHEN and SYDVKM. V shed 2 bases, J shed 9 bases, and the junction held 10 bases outside the gene matches. CDR3 length equals 15 residues. The variable domain in full, completed from reference TRBV28 and TRBJ1-5, reads DVKVTQSSRYLVKRTGEKVFLECVQDMDHENMFWYRQDPGLGLRLIYFSYDVKMKEKGDIPEGYSVSREKKERFSLILESASTNQTSMYLCASSLNRGPAGPQHFGDGTRLSIL.

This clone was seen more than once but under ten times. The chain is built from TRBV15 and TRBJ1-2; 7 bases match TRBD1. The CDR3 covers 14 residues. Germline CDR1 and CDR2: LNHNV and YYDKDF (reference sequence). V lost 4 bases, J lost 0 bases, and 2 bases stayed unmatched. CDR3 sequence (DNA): TGTGCCACCAGCAAGGACAGGTCTAACTATGGCTACACCTTC. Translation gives CATSKDRSNYGYTF.

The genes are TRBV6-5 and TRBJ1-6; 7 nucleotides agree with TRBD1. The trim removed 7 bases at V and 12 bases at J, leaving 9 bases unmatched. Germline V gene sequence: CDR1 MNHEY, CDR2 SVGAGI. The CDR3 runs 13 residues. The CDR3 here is CASIKDRFGPLHF. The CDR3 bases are TGTGCCAGCATCAAGGACAGGTTTGGACCCCTCCACTTT.

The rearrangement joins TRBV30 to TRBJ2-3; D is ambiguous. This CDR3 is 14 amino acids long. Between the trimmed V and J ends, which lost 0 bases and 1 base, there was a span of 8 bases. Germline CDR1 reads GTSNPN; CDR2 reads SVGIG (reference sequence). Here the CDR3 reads CAWSVAGRTDTQYF. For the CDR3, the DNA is TGTGCCTGGAGTGTGGCAGGCCGCACAGATACGCAGTATTTT. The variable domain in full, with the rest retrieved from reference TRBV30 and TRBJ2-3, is SQTIHQWPATLVQPVGSPLSLECTVEGTSNPNLYWYRQAAGRGLQLLFYSVGIGQISSEVPQNLSASRPQDRQFILSSKKLLLSDSGFYLCAWSVAGRTDTQYFGPGTRLTVL.

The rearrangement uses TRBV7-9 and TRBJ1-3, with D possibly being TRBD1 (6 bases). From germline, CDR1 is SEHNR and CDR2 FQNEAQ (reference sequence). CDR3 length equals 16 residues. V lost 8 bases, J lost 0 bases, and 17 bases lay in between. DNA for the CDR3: TGTGCCAGCCCATCGCAGGGGCCCTTCTCTGGAAACACCATATATTTT. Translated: CASPSQGPFSGNTIYF. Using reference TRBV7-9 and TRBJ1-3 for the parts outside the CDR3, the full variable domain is DTGVSQNPRHKITKRGQNVTFRCDPISEHNRLYWYRQTLGQGPEFLTYFQNEAQLEKSRLLSDRFSAERPKGSFSTLEIQRTEQGDSAMYLCASPSQGPFSGNTIYFGEGSWLTVV.

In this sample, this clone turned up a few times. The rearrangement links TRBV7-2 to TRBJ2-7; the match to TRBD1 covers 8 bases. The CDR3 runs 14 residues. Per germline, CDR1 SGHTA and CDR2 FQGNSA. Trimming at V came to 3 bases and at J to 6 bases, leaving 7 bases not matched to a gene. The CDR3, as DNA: TGTGCCAGCAGCTTCCAGGGGGCCCCCGGCGAGCAGTACTTC. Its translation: CASSFQGAPGEQYF.

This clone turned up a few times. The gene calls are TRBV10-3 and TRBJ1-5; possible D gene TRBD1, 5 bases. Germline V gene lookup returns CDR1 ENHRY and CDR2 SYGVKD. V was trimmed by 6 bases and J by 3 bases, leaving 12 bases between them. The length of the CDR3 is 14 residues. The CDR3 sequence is CAIRPDIVNQPQHF. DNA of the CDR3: TGTGCCATCAGACCGGACATCGTCAATCAGCCCCAGCATTTT.

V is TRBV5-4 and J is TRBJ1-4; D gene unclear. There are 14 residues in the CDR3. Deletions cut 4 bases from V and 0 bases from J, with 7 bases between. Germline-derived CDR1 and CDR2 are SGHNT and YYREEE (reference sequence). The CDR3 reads CASSAGATNEKLFF. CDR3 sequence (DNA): TGTGCCAGCAGCGCCGGAGCAACTAATGAAAAACTGTTTTTT.

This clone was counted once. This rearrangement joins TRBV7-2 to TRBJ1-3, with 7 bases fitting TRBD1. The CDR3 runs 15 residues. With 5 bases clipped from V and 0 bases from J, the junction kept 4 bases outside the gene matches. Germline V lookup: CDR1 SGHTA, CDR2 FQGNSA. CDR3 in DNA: TGTGCCAGCAGCATGGGGACAGACTCTGGAAACACCATATATTTT. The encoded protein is CASSMGTDSGNTIYF.